One T cell receptor beta chain is described in this entry. Enrollees, roughly 18 to 89 years old, lived in roughly 24 US areas. Two negative PCRs, clearance, or symptom resolution characterized the recovered Cohort 3 donors. This sample was included in a study of blood T cell repertoires in COVID-19. Study information: Acute-phase and convalescent COVID-19 samples originated in the United States, Italy and Spain.

V dropped 8 bases and J dropped 4; count of bases not matched to a gene: 4. The CDR3 is 13 residues long. Assay used: immunoSEQ multiplex PCR; TCRdb lists only in-frame clones, some missing. The sample holds about 310,000 clones, 80% to 90% seen once. V gene TRBV12-3 or TRBV12-4 combines with J gene TRBJ2-2, with 7 bases matching TRBD1. The clonotype comes from a man aged 25-45 years who had recovered from COVID-19. The sequencing input was PBMCs or T cells enriched from blood (not recorded which). CDR3 protein: CASQGQATGELFF. CDR3 in DNA: TGTGCCAGCCAAGGACAGGCCACCGGGGAGCTGTTTTTT.